The present T cell receptor (beta chain) was sequenced within a study of T cell responses to AZD1222 COVID-19 vaccine. The length of the CDR3 is 14 residues. Trimming removed 1 base at V and 0 bases at J, with 7 bases between. The V gene's germline CDR1 is LGHNA and CDR2 YSLEER. This table comes from immunoSEQ multiplex PCR, and its TCRdb copy is limited to in-frame clones, with some not included. This table holds about 150,000 clones, around 89% found once. The TCR originated in an adult in good health. V gene TRBV4-3 combines with J gene TRBJ2-7; D is uncertain. The sequencing here drew on peripheral blood, taken on day 0 of AZD1222 vaccination. Here the CDR3 DNA reads TGCGCCAGCAGCCAAGCGGTGAGCTCCTACGAGCAGTACTTC. Protein sequence: CASSQAVSSYEQYF.